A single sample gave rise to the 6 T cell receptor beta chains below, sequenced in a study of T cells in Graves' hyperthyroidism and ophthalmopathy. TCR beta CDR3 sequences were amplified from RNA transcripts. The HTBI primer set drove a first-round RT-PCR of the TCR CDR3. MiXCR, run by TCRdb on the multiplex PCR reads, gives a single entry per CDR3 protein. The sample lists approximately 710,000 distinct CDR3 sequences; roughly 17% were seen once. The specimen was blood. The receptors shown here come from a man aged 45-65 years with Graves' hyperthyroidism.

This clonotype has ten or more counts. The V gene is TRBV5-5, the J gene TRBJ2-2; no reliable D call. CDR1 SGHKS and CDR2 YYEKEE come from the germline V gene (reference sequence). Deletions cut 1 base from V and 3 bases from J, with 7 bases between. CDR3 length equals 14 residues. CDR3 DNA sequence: TGTGCCAGCAGCTTGCGACTTCACACCGGGGAGCTGTTTTTT. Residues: CASSLRLHTGELFF.

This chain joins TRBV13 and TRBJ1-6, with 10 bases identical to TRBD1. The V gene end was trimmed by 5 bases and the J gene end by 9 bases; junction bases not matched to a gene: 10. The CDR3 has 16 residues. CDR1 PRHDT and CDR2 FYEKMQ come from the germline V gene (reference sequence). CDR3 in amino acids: CASSVRQGAVGSPLHF. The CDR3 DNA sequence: TGTGCCAGCAGCGTAAGACAGGGGGCGGTTGGTTCACCCCTCCACTTT.

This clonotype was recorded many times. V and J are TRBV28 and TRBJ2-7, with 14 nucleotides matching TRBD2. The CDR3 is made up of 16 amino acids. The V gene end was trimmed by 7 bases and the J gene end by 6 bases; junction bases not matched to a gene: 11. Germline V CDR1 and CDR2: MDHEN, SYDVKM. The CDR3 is CASTKSGLAGVSEQYF. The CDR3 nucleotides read TGTGCCAGCACCAAATCGGGACTAGCGGGAGTCTCCGAGCAGTACTTC.

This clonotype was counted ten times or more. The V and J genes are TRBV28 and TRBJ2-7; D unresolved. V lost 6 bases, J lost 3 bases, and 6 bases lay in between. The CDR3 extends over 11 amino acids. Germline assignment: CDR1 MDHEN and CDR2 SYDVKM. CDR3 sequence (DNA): TGTGCCAGCAGGGAGAACTACGAGCAGTACTTC. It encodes CASRENYEQYF. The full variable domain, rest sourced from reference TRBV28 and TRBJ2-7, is DVKVTQSSRYLVKRTGEKVFLECVQDMDHENMFWYRQDPGLGLRLIYFSYDVKMKEKGDIPEGYSVSREKKERFSLILESASTNQTSMYLCASRENYEQYFGPGTRLTVT.

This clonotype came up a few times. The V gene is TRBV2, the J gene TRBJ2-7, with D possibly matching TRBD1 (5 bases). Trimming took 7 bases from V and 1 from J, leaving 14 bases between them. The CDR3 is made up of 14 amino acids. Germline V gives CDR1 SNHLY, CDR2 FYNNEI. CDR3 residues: CASITLRDSYEQYF. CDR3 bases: TGTGCCAGCATAACCCTCAGGGATTCCTACGAGCAGTACTTC.

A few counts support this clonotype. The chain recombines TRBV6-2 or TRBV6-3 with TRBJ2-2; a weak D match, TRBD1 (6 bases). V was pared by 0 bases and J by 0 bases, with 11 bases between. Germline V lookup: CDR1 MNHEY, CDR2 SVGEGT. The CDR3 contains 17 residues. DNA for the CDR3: TGTGCCAGCAGTTACTCCAACAGGGACCCGAACACCGGGGAGCTGTTTTTT. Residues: CASSYSNRDPNTGELFF.